The 25 T cell receptor beta chains below were found in one sample sequenced in a study of circulating and synovial CD4+ cells in juvenile arthritis. The data were produced by immunoSEQ multiplex PCR, yet TCRdb's version contains in-frame clones alone and is incomplete. The sample has around 31,000 clones, about 95% seen once. Sample: CD4+ T cells from blood. Source of these receptors: a human donor with juvenile idiopathic arthritis.

The chain employs TRBV9 and TRBJ1-1; TRBD1 is a possible D gene (5 bases). Germline lookup yields CDR1 SGDLS and CDR2 YYNGEE. V was cut by 2 bases and J by 4 bases, with 15 bases left in between. This CDR3 has 15 residues. The CDR3, as DNA: TGTGCCAGCAGCGTTTCGGGGGGTAAGGGCACTGAAGCTTTCTTT. Translated, it gives CASSVSGGKGTEAFF.

J is TRBJ2-2 and V is TRBV18; 12 positions agree with TRBD2. Germline V gene sequence: CDR1 KGHSH, CDR2 LQKENI. J gave up 1 base and V 6 bases, and 3 bases lay outside the gene matches. The CDR3 is 16 residues long. CDR3 amino acids: CASSGGLAGNTGELFF. The DNA for the CDR3 is TGTGCCAGCTCCGGGGGACTAGCGGGGAACACCGGGGAGCTGTTTTTT.

This sequence joins TRBV4-1 and TRBJ2-1, with 7 nucleotides matching TRBD2. This CDR3 spans 14 amino acids. Germline CDR1 MGHRA, CDR2 YSYEKL. Trimming took 4 bases from V and 5 from J; bases not matched to a gene: 5. In DNA, the CDR3 is TGCGCCAGCAGCCGGACCCTAGCGGACAATGAGCAGTTCTTC. This encodes CASSRTLADNEQFF.

V gene TRBV11-3 combines with J gene TRBJ1-1; D possibly corresponds to TRBD1 (5 bases). Germline CDR1 is SGHNT and CDR2 is YENEEA. The CDR3 covers 12 residues. Trimming took 4 bases from V and 7 from J, leaving 10 bases between them. The CDR3 loop reads CASSSTTGEAFF. CDR3 coding DNA: TGTGCCAGCAGCTCTACTACAGGTGAAGCTTTCTTT. The variable domain in full, with the rest retrieved from reference TRBV11-3 and TRBJ1-1, is EAGVVQSPRYKIIEKKQPVAFWCNPISGHNTLYWYLQNLGQGPELLIRYENEEAVDDSQLPKDRFSAERLKGVDSTLKIQPAELGDSAVYLCASSSTTGEAFFGQGTRLTVV.

CDR3 protein: CASRLRGAGEKLFF. CDR3 sequence (DNA): TGTGCCAGCCGCTTACGGGGGGCGGGAGAAAAACTGTTTTTT. V gene TRBV28 combines with J gene TRBJ1-4; D perhaps matches TRBD1 (6 bases). This CDR3 comprises 14 residues. Looked up from germline, CDR1 is MDHEN and CDR2 is SYDVKM. Trimming pared 8 bases from V and 8 bases from J, leaving 18 bases between.

The chain carries TRBV28 and TRBJ2-7; D is unclear. From germline, CDR1 is MDHEN and CDR2 SYDVKM. The V end was cut by 6 bases, the J end by 0 bases, with 6 bases between. This CDR3 comprises 12 residues. CDR3 region: CASSPSSYEQYF. The DNA of the CDR3 is TGTGCCAGCAGCCCGAGCTCCTACGAGCAGTACTTC.

This chain uses TRBV4-1 with TRBJ2-1; 13 nucleotides line up with TRBD2. The germline CDR1 and CDR2 sequences are MGHRA and YSYEKL. The CDR3 has 17 residues. The trim removed 1 base at V and 3 bases at J, leaving 3 bases unmatched. This chain's CDR3 is CASSQVGLAGDYNEQFF. The CDR3 nucleotides are TGCGCCAGCAGCCAAGTCGGACTAGCGGGGGACTACAATGAGCAGTTCTTC.

The chain joins TRBV28 to TRBJ2-3, with TRBD1 matching 7 bases. V lost 8 bases, J lost 1 base, and 15 bases stayed unmatched. This CDR3 comprises 17 residues. Germline assignment: CDR1 MDHEN and CDR2 SYDVKM. The CDR3, as DNA: TGTGCCAGCCCACCCCCCGACAGGGCCAAGGGCACAGATACGCAGTATTTT. Its translation: CASPPPDRAKGTDTQYF.

The chain links TRBV27 to TRBJ2-2; no firm D call. V gave up 0 bases and J gave up 1 base, with 6 bases separating them. Germline V gene data show CDR1 as MNHEY and CDR2 as SMNVEV (reference sequence). The CDR3 length is 15 residues. The CDR3: CASSLSVVNTGELFF. The DNA of the CDR3 is TGTGCCAGCAGTTTATCGGTAGTGAACACCGGGGAGCTGTTTTTT.

This chain connects TRBV29-1 to TRBJ2-4; 7 nucleotides line up with TRBD1. CDR1 and CDR2 from the germline V gene are SQVTM and ANQGSEA. The CDR3 covers 14 residues. Trimming cost V 4 bases and J 8 bases; bases outside gene matches: 11. CDR3 DNA: TGCAGCGTTGTTGTCAGGGGGAAGTGGGACATTCAGTACTTC. Protein: CSVVVRGKWDIQYF.

The rearrangement joins TRBV5-1 to TRBJ2-5; D gene unclear. The CDR3 is made up of 15 amino acids. The V and J ends lost 1 base and 5 bases respectively, with 15 bases between them. Germline V CDR1 and CDR2: SGHRS, YFSETQ. CDR3 coding DNA: TGCGCCAGCAGCTTGTCTTCTGCCGCCGAGGAGACCCAGTACTTC. Amino acids: CASSLSSAAEETQYF. Using reference TRBV5-1 and TRBJ2-5 for the parts outside the CDR3, the full variable domain is KAGVTQTPRYLIKTRGQQVTLSCSPISGHRSVSWYQQTPGQGLQFLFEYFSETQRNKGNFPGRFSGRQFSNSRSEMNVSTLELGDSALYLCASSLSSAAEETQYFGPGTRLLVL.

This sequence joins TRBV19 and TRBJ1-1; a weak D match, TRBD1 (5 bases). Trimming removed 5 bases from V and 2 bases from J, with 9 bases in between. This CDR3 spans 13 amino acids. Looked up from germline, CDR1 is LNHDA and CDR2 is SQIVND (reference sequence). The CDR3 here is CASSRQYNTEAFF. As DNA, the CDR3 is TGTGCCAGTAGTCGACAGTACAACACTGAAGCTTTCTTT.

This chain joins TRBV5-1 and TRBJ2-3; 9 bases line up with TRBD1. J was trimmed by 3 bases and V by 2 bases; bases with no gene match: 4. The CDR3 spans 15 residues. CDR1 is SGHRS and CDR2 is YFSETQ in the germline V gene. CDR3 amino acids: CASSFGQGRTDTQYF. The CDR3 nucleotides are TGCGCCAGCAGCTTTGGACAGGGGAGGACAGATACGCAGTATTTT. Complete variable domain (other parts from reference TRBV5-1 and TRBJ2-3): KAGVTQTPRYLIKTRGQQVTLSCSPISGHRSVSWYQQTPGQGLQFLFEYFSETQRNKGNFPGRFSGRQFSNSRSEMNVSTLELGDSALYLCASSFGQGRTDTQYFGPGTRLTVL.

This clone was recorded once. Other DNA sequences of this sample code for an identical CDR3. The rearrangement joins TRBV29-1 to TRBJ1-1, with D possibly being TRBD1 (6 bases). This CDR3 region has 13 residues. The germline V and J ends were trimmed by 8 bases and 4 bases, with 17 bases remaining between them. Per the germline V gene, CDR1 is SQVTM and CDR2 is ANQGSEA. The CDR3 loop reads CSPQPRGSTEAFF. The CDR3 nucleotides read TGCAGCCCCCAGCCCAGGGGCTCCACTGAAGCTTTCTTT. The full variable domain, in which reference TRBV29-1 and TRBJ1-1 provide the parts outside the CDR3, is SAVISQKPSRDICQRGTSLTIQCQVDSQVTMMFWYRQQPGQSLTLIATANQGSEATYESGFVIDKFPISRPNLTFSTLTVSNMSPEDSSIYLCSPQPRGSTEAFFGQGTRLTVV.

The chain joins TRBV7-3 to TRBJ2-3; 8 bases align to TRBD2. V was clipped by 6 bases and J by 3 bases; unmatched bases: 8. CDR3 length: 15 amino acids. Germline CDR1 SGHTA, CDR2 FQGTGA. CDR3 in DNA: TGTGCCAGCAGTCAAGGACTAGCAGCTACAGATACGCAGTATTTT. This sequence encodes CASSQGLAATDTQYF.

J is TRBJ1-3 and V is TRBV28; unclear D gene. Trimming removed 3 bases from V and 1 base from J, with 10 bases in between. This CDR3 is 15 amino acids long. CDR1 MDHEN and CDR2 SYDVKM come from the germline V gene. Here the CDR3 DNA reads TGTGCCAGCAGTTTCGAAGGCAGGTCTGGAAACACCATATATTTT. Its translation is CASSFEGRSGNTIYF.

The chain uses TRBV2 and TRBJ1-2; D is perhaps TRBD1 (5 bases). V was trimmed by 0 bases and J by 9 bases, leaving 8 bases between them. Germline CDR1 reads SNHLY; CDR2 reads FYNNEI. The CDR3 consists of 12 residues. The CDR3 sequence: CASSEAGGSYTF. The CDR3 bases are TGTGCCAGCAGTGAAGCGGGGGGGAGCTACACCTTC. Combining the CDR3 with reference TRBV2 and TRBJ1-2 gives the whole variable domain EPEVTQTPSHQVTQMGQEVILRCVPISNHLYFYWYRQILGQKVEFLVSFYNNEISEKSEIFDDQFSVERPDGSNFTLKIRSTKLEDSAMYFCASSEAGGSYTFGSGTRLTVV.

V is TRBV21-1 and J is TRBJ2-3; the table's D call, TRBD2, has no DNA check behind it. TRBV21-1 is reported as a pseudogene. CDR3 length equals 16 residues. In nucleotides, the CDR3 is TGTGCCAGCAGCATCCCCCCGGGGTCTAGCACAGATACGCAGTATTTT. This translates into CASSIPPGSSTDTQYF.

The rearrangement links TRBV9 to TRBJ2-5, with a tentative D call TRBD2 (6 bases). Germline values: CDR1 SGDLS, CDR2 YYNGEE. V gave up 2 bases and J gave up 1 base, with 12 bases separating them. This CDR3 region has 15 residues. CDR3 sequence: CASSVLGGGQETQYF. The CDR3 DNA follows: TGTGCCAGCAGCGTCCTGGGAGGCGGCCAAGAGACCCAGTACTTC.

The chain employs TRBV9 and TRBJ1-4; unclear D gene. Trimming stripped 4 bases from V and 8 bases from J, with 15 bases between. The germline V gene has CDR1 SGDLS and CDR2 YYNGEE. The CDR3 runs 14 residues. CDR3 in DNA: TGTGCCAGCAGCACCCGACCCCCGGGAGAAAAACTGTTTTTT. This codes for CASSTRPPGEKLFF.

V usage is TRBV15 and J usage is TRBJ1-5; D might be TRBD1 (5 bases). The V gene's germline CDR1 is LNHNV and CDR2 YYDKDF (reference sequence). The CDR3 spans 14 residues. V dropped 0 bases and J dropped 4 bases, with 7 bases sitting between them. The CDR3 loop is CATSRDRGNQPQHF. CDR3 nucleotides: TGTGCCACCAGCAGAGATCGGGGGAATCAGCCCCAGCATTTT.

The chain combines TRBV2 with TRBJ1-2, with no clear D. The CDR3 loop spans 12 amino acids. V lost 3 bases to trimming and J lost 7 bases, with 9 bases between them. Germline loops: CDR1 SNHLY, CDR2 FYNNEI. The CDR3 bases are TGTGCCAGCAGTGACGAGCGGGGTGGCTACACCTTC. Its translation is CASSDERGGYTF.

V is TRBV5-5 and J is TRBJ2-7, with unresolved D. This CDR3 has 14 amino acids. V dropped 1 base and J dropped 2 bases, with 10 bases sitting between them. Germline loops: CDR1 SGHKS, CDR2 YYEKEE (reference sequence). CDR3 sequence: CASSLSRPAYEQYF. The CDR3 DNA is TGTGCCAGCAGCTTGTCCCGCCCGGCCTACGAGCAGTACTTC.

V usage is TRBV4-1 and J usage is TRBJ1-2; 7 positions match TRBD1. This CDR3 has 14 residues. Germline V gene data show CDR1 as MGHRA and CDR2 as YSYEKL. V gave up 4 bases and J gave up 5 bases; unmatched junction bases: 7. The CDR3 spells CASSPLTGTYGYTF. The CDR3 DNA reads as TGCGCCAGCAGCCCCCTGACAGGGACTTATGGCTACACCTTC.

The CDR3 loop is CASGLLGADSPLHF. The CDR3 DNA sequence: TGTGCCAGCGGACTACTAGGGGCTGATTCACCCCTCCACTTT. V gene TRBV6-5 combines with J gene TRBJ1-6; a possible D gene is TRBD1 (5 bases). CDR3 length: 14 residues. V dropped 8 bases and J dropped 8 bases, with 16 bases sitting between them. Germline CDR1 reads MNHEY; CDR2 reads SVGAGI.